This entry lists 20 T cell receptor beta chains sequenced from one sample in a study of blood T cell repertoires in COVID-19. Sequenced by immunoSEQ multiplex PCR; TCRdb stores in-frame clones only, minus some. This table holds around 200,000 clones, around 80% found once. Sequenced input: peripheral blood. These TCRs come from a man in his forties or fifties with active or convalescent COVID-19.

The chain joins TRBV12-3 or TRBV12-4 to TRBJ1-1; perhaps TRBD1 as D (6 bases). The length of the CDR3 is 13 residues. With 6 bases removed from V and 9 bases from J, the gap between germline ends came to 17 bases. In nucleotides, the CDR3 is TGTGCCAGCAGACCAGGGGCACTCCAGCAAGCTTTCTTT. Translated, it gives CASRPGALQQAFF.

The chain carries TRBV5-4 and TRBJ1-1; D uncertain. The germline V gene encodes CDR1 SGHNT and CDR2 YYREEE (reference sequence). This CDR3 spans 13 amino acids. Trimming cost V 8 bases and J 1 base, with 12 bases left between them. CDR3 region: CASRKDWNTEAFF. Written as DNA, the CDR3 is TGTGCCAGTAGAAAAGACTGGAACACTGAAGCTTTCTTT. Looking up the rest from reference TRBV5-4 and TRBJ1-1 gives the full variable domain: ETGVTQSPTHLIKTRGQQVTLRCSSQSGHNTVSWYQQALGQGPQFIFQYYREEENGRGNFPPRFSGLQFPNYSSELNVNALELDDSALYLCASRKDWNTEAFFGQGTRLTVV.

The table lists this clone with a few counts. The CDR3 region has the DNA TGTGCCAGCCGGGTTACTGGGGCCAACGTCCTGACTTTC. Its translation: CASRVTGANVLTF. The chain carries TRBV7-3 and TRBJ2-6, with unresolved D. This CDR3 is 13 amino acids long. The germline gives CDR1 SGHTA, CDR2 FQGTGA. Deletions cut 8 bases from V and 2 bases from J, with 7 bases between.

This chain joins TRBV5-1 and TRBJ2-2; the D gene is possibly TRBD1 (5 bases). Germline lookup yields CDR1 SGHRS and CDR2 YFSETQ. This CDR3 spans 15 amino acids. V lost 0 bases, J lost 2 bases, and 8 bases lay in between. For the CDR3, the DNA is TGCGCCAGCAGCTTGGGTGGGGCCAACACCGGGGAGCTGTTTTTT. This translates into CASSLGGANTGELFF.

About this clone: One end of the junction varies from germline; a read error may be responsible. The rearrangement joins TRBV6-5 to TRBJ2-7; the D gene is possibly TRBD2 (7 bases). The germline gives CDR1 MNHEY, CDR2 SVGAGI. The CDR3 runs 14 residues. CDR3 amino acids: CASTLPGGSHEQYF. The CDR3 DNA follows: TGTGCCAGCACCCTCCCGGGGGGCTCCCACGAGCAGTACTTC.

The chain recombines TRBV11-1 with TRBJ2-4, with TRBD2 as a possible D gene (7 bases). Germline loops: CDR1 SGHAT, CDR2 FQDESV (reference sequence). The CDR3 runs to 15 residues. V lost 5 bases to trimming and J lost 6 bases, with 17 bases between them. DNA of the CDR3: TGTGCCAGCAGCCTCCTCGGGGGGCCTGGAAACATTCAGTACTTC. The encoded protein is CASSLLGGPGNIQYF. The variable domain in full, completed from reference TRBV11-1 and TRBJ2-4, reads EAEVAQSPRYKITEKSQAVAFWCDPISGHATLYWYRQILGQGPELLVQFQDESVVDDSQLPKDRFSAERLKGVDSTLKIQPAELGDSAMYLCASSLLGGPGNIQYFGAGTRLSVL.

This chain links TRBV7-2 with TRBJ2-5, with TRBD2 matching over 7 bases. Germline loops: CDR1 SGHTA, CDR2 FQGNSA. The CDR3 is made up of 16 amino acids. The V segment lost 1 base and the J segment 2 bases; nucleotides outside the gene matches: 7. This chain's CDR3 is CASSLVPTSEQETQYF. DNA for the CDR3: TGTGCCAGCAGCTTAGTCCCTACTAGCGAACAAGAGACCCAGTACTTC.

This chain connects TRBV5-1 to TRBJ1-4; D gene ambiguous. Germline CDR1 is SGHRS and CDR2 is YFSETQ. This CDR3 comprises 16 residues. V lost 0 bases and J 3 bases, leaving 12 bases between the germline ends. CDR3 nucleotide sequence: TGCGCCAGCAGCTTGGGAGTGGGCCGTTCTAATGAAAAACTGTTTTTT. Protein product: CASSLGVGRSNEKLFF.

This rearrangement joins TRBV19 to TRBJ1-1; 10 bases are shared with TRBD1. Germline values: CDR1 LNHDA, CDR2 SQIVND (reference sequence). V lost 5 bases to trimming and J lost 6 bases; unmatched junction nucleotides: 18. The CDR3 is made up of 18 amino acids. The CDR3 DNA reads TGTGCCAGTAGTCGTGGTATCCCGCTGACAGGGGGCGAGGCTGAAGCTTTCTTT. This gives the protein CASSRGIPLTGGEAEAFF.

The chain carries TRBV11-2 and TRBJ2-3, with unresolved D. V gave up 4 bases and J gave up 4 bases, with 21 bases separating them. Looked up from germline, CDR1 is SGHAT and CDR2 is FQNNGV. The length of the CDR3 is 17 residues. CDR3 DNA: TGTGCCAGCAGCTCGATACCCACCGCGATTCCCGCAGATACGCAGTATTTT. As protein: CASSSIPTAIPADTQYF.

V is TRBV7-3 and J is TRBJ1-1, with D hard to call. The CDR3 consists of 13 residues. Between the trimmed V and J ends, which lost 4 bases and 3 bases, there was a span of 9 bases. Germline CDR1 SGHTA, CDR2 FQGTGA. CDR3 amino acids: CASSSARDTEAFF. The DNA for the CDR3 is TGTGCCAGCAGCTCCGCGAGGGACACTGAAGCTTTCTTT.

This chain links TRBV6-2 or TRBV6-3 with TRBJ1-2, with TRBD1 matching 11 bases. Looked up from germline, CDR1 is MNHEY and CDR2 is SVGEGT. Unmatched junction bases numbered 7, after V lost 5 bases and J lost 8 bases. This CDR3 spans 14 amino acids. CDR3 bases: TGTGCCAGCAGTCGGACAGGGGGCGTGAGCGGCTACACCTTC. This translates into CASSRTGGVSGYTF.

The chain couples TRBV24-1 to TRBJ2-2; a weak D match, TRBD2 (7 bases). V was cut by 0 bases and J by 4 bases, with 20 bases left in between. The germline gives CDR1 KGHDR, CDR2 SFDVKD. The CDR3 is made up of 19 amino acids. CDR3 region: CATSDLSPWGGGLTGELFF. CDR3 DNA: TGTGCCACCAGTGATTTGTCCCCCTGGGGAGGGGGTCTCACCGGGGAGCTGTTTTTT.

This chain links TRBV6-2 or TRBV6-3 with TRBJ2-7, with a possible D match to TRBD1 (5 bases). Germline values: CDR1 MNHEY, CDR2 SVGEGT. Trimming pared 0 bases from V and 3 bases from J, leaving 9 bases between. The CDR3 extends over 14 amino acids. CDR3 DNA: TGTGCCAGCAGTTACTCGGGGCTGAGCTACGAGCAGTACTTC. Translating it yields CASSYSGLSYEQYF.

CDR3 residues: CASSPQPSYEQYF. CDR3 nucleotides: TGTGCCAGCTCACCACAACCTAGCTACGAGCAGTACTTC. The rearrangement links TRBV18 to TRBJ2-7; unclear D gene. The CDR3 runs to 13 residues. The germline V gene encodes CDR1 KGHSH and CDR2 LQKENI. The V end lost 1 base, the J end lost 3 bases, and 7 bases lay between the germline ends.

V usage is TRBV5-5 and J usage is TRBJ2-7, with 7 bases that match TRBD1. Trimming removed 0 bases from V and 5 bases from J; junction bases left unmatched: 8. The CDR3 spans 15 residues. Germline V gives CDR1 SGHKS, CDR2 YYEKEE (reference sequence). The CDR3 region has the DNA TGTGCCAGCAGCTTGGCCACGGACAGGTGGAACGAGCAGTACTTC. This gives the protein CASSLATDRWNEQYF.

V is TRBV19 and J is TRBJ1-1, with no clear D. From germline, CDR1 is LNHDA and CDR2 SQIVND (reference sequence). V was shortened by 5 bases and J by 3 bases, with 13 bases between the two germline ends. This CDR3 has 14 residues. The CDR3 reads CASSLVIRDTEAFF. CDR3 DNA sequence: TGTGCCAGTAGTTTGGTCATCCGGGACACTGAAGCTTTCTTT.

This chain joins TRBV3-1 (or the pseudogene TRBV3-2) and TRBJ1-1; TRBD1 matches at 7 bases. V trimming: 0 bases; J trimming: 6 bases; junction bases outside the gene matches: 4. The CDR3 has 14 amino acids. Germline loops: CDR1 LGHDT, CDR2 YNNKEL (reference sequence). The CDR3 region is CASSQEEGASEAFF. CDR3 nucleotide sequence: TGTGCCAGCAGCCAAGAGGAGGGGGCCTCTGAAGCTTTCTTT.

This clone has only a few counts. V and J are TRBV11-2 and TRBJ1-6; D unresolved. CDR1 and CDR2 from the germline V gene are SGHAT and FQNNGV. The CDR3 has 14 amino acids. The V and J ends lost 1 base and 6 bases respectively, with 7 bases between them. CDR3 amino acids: CASSLARSNSPLHF. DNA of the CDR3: TGTGCCAGCAGCTTAGCGCGGTCTAATTCACCCCTCCACTTT.

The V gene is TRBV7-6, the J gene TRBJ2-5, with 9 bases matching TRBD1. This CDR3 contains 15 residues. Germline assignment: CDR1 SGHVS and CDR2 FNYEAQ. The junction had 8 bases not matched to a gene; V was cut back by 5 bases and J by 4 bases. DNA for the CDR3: TGTGCCAGCAGCCTGGGACAGGGAGGGTTAGAGACCCAGTACTTC. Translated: CASSLGQGGLETQYF.